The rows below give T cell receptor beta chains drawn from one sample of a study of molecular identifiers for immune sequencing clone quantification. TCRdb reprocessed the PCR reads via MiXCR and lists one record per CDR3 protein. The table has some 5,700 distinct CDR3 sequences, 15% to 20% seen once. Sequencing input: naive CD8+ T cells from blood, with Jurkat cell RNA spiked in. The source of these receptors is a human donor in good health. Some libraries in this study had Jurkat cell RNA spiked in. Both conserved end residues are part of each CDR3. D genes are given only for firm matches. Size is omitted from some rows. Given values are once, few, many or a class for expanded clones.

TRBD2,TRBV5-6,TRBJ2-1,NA,CASSSLAGTLQFF
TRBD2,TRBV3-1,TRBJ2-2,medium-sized,CASRTTSGRTNTGELFF
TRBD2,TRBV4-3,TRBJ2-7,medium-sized,CASSHLAGGSGEQYF
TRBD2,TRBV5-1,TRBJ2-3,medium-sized,CASSPGLAGVPDTQYF
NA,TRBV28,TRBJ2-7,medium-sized,CASSSRTLGGTEQYF
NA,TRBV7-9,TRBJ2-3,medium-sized,CASSPPVPADPDTQYF
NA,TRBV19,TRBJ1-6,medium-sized,CASSTPGQRLGPPLHF
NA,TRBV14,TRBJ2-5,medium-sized,CASSQVTAQETQYF
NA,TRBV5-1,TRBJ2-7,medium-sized,CASSLGTGGNEQYF
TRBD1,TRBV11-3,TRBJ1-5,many,CASSFRPGQGGNQPQHF
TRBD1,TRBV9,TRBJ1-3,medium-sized,CASSVGQGASSGNTIYF
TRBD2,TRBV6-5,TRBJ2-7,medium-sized,CASSYELGPGLPLDEQYF
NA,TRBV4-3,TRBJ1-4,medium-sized,CASSRGAIDGEKLFF
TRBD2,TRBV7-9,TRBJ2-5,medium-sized,CASSSTSLVAGGLRQETQYF
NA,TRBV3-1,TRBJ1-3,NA,CASSQGRSSGNTIYF
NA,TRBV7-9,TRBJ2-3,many,CASSFTTESTDTQYF
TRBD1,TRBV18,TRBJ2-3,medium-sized,CASSPPPTGGFTDTQYF
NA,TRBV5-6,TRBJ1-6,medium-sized,CASSLGTVNSPLHF
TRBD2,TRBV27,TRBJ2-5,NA,CASSAVAGVQETQYF
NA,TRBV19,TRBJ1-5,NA,CASSTFGPSGTQPQHF
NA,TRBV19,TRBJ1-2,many,CASTDRNYGYTF
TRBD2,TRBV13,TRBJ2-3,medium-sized,CASSPLAGGTDTQYF
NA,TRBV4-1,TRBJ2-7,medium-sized,CASSQEGKLLVF
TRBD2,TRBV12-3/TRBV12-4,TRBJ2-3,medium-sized,CASSLSGALTDTQYF
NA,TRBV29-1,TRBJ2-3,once,CSVTGGTTDTQYF
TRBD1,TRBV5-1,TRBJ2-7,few,CASSVGTGVYEQYF
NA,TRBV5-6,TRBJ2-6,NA,CASSFDSSSGANVLTF
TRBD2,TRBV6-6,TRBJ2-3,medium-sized,CASSYSREGTDTQYF
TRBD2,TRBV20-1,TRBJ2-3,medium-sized,CSARPGTSGSVTDTQYF
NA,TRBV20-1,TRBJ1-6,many,CSARDVDRNYNSPLHF
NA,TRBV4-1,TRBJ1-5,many,CASSQEIMAGQNQPQHF
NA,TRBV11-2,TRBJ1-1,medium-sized,CASTAPSRGRVGGAFF
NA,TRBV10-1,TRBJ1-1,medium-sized,CASSDTQGRTEAFF
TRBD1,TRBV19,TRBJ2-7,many,CASSYRDSETYEQYF
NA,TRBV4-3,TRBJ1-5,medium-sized,CASSQGAGAEQPQHF
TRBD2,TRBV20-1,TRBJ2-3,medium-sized,CSARGLASSTDTQYF
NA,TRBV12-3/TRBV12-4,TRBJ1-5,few,CASKKDGQPQHF
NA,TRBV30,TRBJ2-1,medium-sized,CAWSVLMYNEQFF
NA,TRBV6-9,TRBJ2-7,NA,CAKQGHTYEQYF
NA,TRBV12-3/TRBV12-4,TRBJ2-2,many,CASSFTSHAGELFF
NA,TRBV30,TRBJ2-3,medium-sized,CAWSVGASTDTQYF
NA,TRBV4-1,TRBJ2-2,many,CASSQVSSNTGELFF
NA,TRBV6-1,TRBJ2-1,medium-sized,CASSELANKGGYNEQFF
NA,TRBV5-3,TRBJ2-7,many,CASSLSWVDEQYF
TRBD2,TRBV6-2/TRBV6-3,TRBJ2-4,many,CASTETSGSIAKNIQYF
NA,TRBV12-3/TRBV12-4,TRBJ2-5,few,CASSPPDETQYF